This TCR beta chain comes out of a study of blood T cell repertoires in COVID-19. The CDR3 sequence is 15 residues long. The V segment lost 2 bases and the J segment 5 bases; nucleotides outside the gene matches: 7. Germline CDR1 SGHDT, CDR2 YYEEEE. Authors' data handling: Researchers report that nucleated cell counts were estimated from reference gene primer amplification. Libraries were prepared by immunoSEQ multiplex PCR; TCRdb keeps only in-frame clonotypes and omits some of them. V and J calls and clone size come straight from that table; D and trimming were deduced from the DNA. The sample lists approximately 200,000 clones, around 83% seen once, with 2.9% in the top ten.

The sample comprised peripheral blood. The TCR sequence derives from a man aged 45 to 65 who had recovered from COVID-19. The V gene is TRBV5-6, the J gene TRBJ2-1; the match to TRBD2 covers 7 bases. CDR3 residues: CASSFWTSANNEQFF. The CDR3 bases are TGTGCCAGCAGCTTCTGGACTAGTGCGAACAATGAGCAGTTCTTC.